A selection of T cell receptor beta chains follows, all from one sample in a study of cytomegalovirus exposure and HLA in healthy donors. TCRdb keeps only in-frame clones here, not all; method: immunoSEQ multiplex PCR. Of over 100,000 clones listed, just under 75% are singletons. The sample was PBMCs. These receptors came from a man aged 40-50 years in good health and CMV-seropositive. Both conserved end residues are part of each CDR3. Each record gives: D gene, clone size, J gene, V gene, CDR3 protein, CDR3 DNA. The D gene is left open where the match is weak. Where a row states a size, it is once, few, many or the class of an expanded clone; other rows omit it.

D: -; size: -; J: TRBJ1-2; V: TRBV19; CDR3: CASTPDRSTVYGYTF; DNA: TGTGCCAGTACCCCCGACAGATCTACTGTCTATGGCTACACCTTC
D: -; size: -; J: TRBJ2-7; V: TRBV7-9; CDR3: CASSLDLSYEQYF; DNA: TGTGCCAGCAGCTTAGATCTGTCCTACGAGCAGTACTTC
D: -; size: -; J: TRBJ1-4; V: TRBV6-5; CDR3: CASSYAGLNEKLFF; DNA: TGTGCCAGCAGTTACGCAGGTCTTAATGAAAAACTGTTTTTT
D: -; size: -; J: TRBJ2-1; V: TRBV28; CDR3: CASNNRVAVNEQFF; DNA: TGTGCCAGCAATAACAGGGTAGCCGTTAATGAGCAGTTCTTC
D: TRBD1; size: once; J: TRBJ2-1; V: TRBV6-6; CDR3: CASSRGQGSYNEQFF; DNA: TGTGCCAGCAGCCGGGGACAGGGGTCCTACAATGAGCAGTTCTTC
D: TRBD2; size: -; J: TRBJ2-5; V: TRBV27; CDR3: CASSATSGVYQETQYF; DNA: TGTGCCAGCAGTGCGACTAGCGGGGTGTACCAAGAGACCCAGTACTTC
D: TRBD1; size: few; J: TRBJ1-2; V: TRBV2; CDR3: CASRGGTGDGYTF; DNA: TGTGCCAGCAGGGGTGGGACAGGGGACGGCTACACCTTC
D: -; size: -; J: TRBJ1-6; V: TRBV7-2; CDR3: CASSLWTANNSPLHF; DNA: TGTGCCAGCAGCCTGTGGACAGCAAATAATTCACCCCTCCACTTT
D: -; size: -; J: TRBJ1-6; V: TRBV6-5; CDR3: CASSISSGNNSPLHF; DNA: TGTGCCAGCAGTATCTCCTCAGGGAATAATTCACCCCTCCACTTT
D: TRBD2; size: -; J: TRBJ2-3; V: TRBV27; CDR3: CASSITGTTYTQYF; DNA: TGTGCCAGCAGCATCACCGGGACTACGTATACGCAGTATTTT
D: -; size: once; J: TRBJ2-2; V: TRBV2; CDR3: CASSGGTYTGELFF; DNA: TGTGCCAGCAGTGGGGGGACATACACCGGGGAGCTGTTTTTT
D: TRBD1; size: once; J: TRBJ1-2; V: TRBV28; CDR3: CASSISQGAGYGYTF; DNA: TGTGCCAGCAGTATAAGCCAGGGGGCAGGCTATGGCTACACCTTC
D: -; size: -; J: TRBJ2-3; V: TRBV28; CDR3: CASSLERSDTQYF; DNA: TGTGCCAGCAGTTTGGAGCGCTCAGATACGCAGTATTTT
D: -; size: -; J: TRBJ2-7; V: TRBV10-3; CDR3: CAISESELANVRFSYEQYF; DNA: TGTGCCATCAGTGAGTCGGAACTAGCCAACGTTCGGTTCTCCTACGAGCAGTACTTC
D: -; size: -; J: TRBJ1-4; V: TRBV29-1; CDR3: CSVSGAANEKLFF; DNA: TGCAGCGTTAGTGGAGCGGCTAATGAAAAACTGTTTTTT
D: -; size: -; J: TRBJ2-3; V: TRBV6-5; CDR3: CASSSPTWDTQYF; DNA: TGTGCCAGCAGTTCCCCGACTTGGGATACGCAGTATTTT
D: TRBD1; size: once; J: TRBJ1-1; V: TRBV18; CDR3: CASSPPGGRRDTEAFF; DNA: TGTGCCAGCTCACCCCCAGGGGGTCGGAGGGACACTGAAGCTTTCTTT
D: TRBD2; size: -; J: TRBJ2-3; V: TRBV5-1; CDR3: CASSLALAGGNTQYF; DNA: TGCGCCAGCAGCTTGGCCCTAGCGGGGGGAAATACGCAGTATTTT
D: TRBD1; size: once; J: TRBJ1-2; V: TRBV6-5; CDR3: CASAPGQGNYGYTF; DNA: TGTGCCAGCGCCCCCGGACAGGGTAACTATGGCTACACCTTC
D: -; size: few; J: TRBJ1-1; V: TRBV29-1; CDR3: CSVQFGGVNTEAFF; DNA: TGCAGCGTTCAATTCGGGGGGGTGAACACTGAAGCTTTCTTT
D: -; size: -; J: TRBJ2-7; V: TRBV28; CDR3: CASRRVSSYEQYF; DNA: TGTGCCAGCAGGAGGGTAAGCTCCTACGAGCAGTACTTC
D: -; size: -; J: TRBJ1-3; V: TRBV6-1; CDR3: CASSETRGSGNTIYF; DNA: TGTGCCAGCAGTGAAACCAGGGGCTCTGGAAACACCATATATTTT